This passage covers 26 T cell receptor beta chains from one sample sequenced in a study of T cell repertoires in cytomegalovirus infection. TCRdb fed the reads into MiXCR, producing one record per CDR3 protein. The sample lists hundreds of thousands of distinct CDR3 sequences; 25% to 30% were seen once. Their target antigens are unknown. The sequencing used cultured PBMCs, collected from culture after CMV antigen stimulation. All receptors come from a human donor in good health (CMV status not recorded). Some clones in this sample may be carry-over from other donors' samples.

J is TRBJ1-6 and V is TRBV5-1; tentative D call: TRBD1 (5 bases). Looked up from germline, CDR1 is SGHRS and CDR2 is YFSETQ. The CDR3 is made up of 16 amino acids. V gave up 1 base and J gave up 9 bases, with 17 bases separating them. The chain's CDR3 is CASSLSEGTRSSPLHF. CDR3 DNA sequence: TGCGCCAGCAGCTTGAGCGAGGGGACCCGAAGTTCACCCCTCCACTTT.

V is TRBV5-1 and J is TRBJ1-2; D not resolved. CDR1 is SGHRS and CDR2 is YFSETQ in the germline V gene. V lost 1 base to trimming and J lost 8 bases, with 15 bases between them. This CDR3 is 14 amino acids long. This CDR3 reads CASSLSDTTEGYTF. Written as DNA, the CDR3 is TGCGCCAGCAGCTTGAGTGACACTACAGAGGGCTACACCTTC.

CDR3 nucleotide sequence: TGTGCCAGCAGCTCCTGGAGACAGGCCTCTGGAAACACCATATATTTT. Translated: CASSSWRQASGNTIYF. J is TRBJ1-3 and V is TRBV3-1, with a tentative D call TRBD1 (6 bases). This CDR3 region has 16 residues. V lost 5 bases to trimming and J lost 0 bases, with 14 bases between them. Germline V gene data show CDR1 as LGHDT and CDR2 as YNNKEL (reference sequence). The variable domain in full, with the rest retrieved from reference TRBV3-1 and TRBJ1-3, is DTAVSQTPKYLVTQMGNDKSIKCEQNLGHDTMYWYKQDSKKFLKIMFSYNNKELIINETVPNRFSPKSPDKAHLNLHINSLELGDSAVYFCASSSWRQASGNTIYFGEGSWLTVV.

The V and J genes are TRBV11-2 and TRBJ2-3; D is uncertain. The germline CDR1 and CDR2 sequences are SGHAT and FQNNGV. The V gene lost 0 bases and the J gene lost 1 base, with 2 bases spanning the gap. The CDR3 sequence is 13 residues long. This CDR3 is CASSLDGTDTQYF. CDR3 nucleotides: TGTGCCAGCAGCTTAGATGGCACAGATACGCAGTATTTT.

This clonotype showed up just a few times. This sequence joins TRBV5-8 and TRBJ1-4, with TRBD1 matching 8 bases. The length of the CDR3 is 15 residues. V was pared by 5 bases and J by 8 bases, with 11 bases of the junction left unmatched. The V gene's germline CDR1 is SGHTS and CDR2 YDEGEE. CDR3 loop: CASRSQTGVGEKLFF. The CDR3 nucleotides read TGTGCCAGCAGATCCCAGACAGGGGTGGGAGAAAAACTGTTTTTT. Full variable domain (rest looked up from reference TRBV5-8 and TRBJ1-4): EAGVTQSPTHLIKTRGQQATLRCSPISGHTSVYWYQQALGLGLQFLLWYDEGEERNRGNFPPRFSGRQFPNYSSELNVNALELEDSALYLCASRSQTGVGEKLFFGSGTQLSVL.

V is TRBV28 and J is TRBJ2-7; 7 bases map to TRBD2. The CDR3 consists of 15 residues. The V segment lost 3 bases and the J segment 4 bases; nucleotides outside the gene matches: 9. Germline loops: CDR1 MDHEN, CDR2 SYDVKM. The CDR3 nucleotides read TGTGCCAGCAGTTTGCCCGCGGGCGGGAGATACGAGCAGTACTTC. This gives the protein CASSLPAGGRYEQYF.

CDR3 nucleotides: TGTGCCAGCAGCTTAGGACTACCCCTGAGCTCCTACAATGAGCAGTTCTTC. This sequence encodes CASSLGLPLSSYNEQFF. The gene calls are TRBV5-6 and TRBJ2-1, with D tentatively TRBD2 (6 bases). The CDR3 runs to 17 residues. Germline V gene lookup returns CDR1 SGHDT and CDR2 YYEEEE. V shed 2 bases and J shed 0 bases, with 15 bases lying between them.

The CDR3 here is CASSRSSGGTDTQYF. CDR3 nucleotides: TGCGCCAGCAGCCGCTCGAGCGGGGGCACAGATACGCAGTATTTT. The J gene is TRBJ2-3, the V gene TRBV5-1, with 7 bases that match TRBD2. The CDR3 is 15 residues long. J gave up 1 base and V 4 bases, and 6 bases lay outside the gene matches. Germline V gives CDR1 SGHRS, CDR2 YFSETQ.

This chain uses TRBV18 with TRBJ2-5, with 11 bases fitting TRBD2. The trim removed 5 bases at V and 3 bases at J, leaving 2 bases unmatched. Germline loops: CDR1 KGHSH, CDR2 LQKENI. The CDR3 is made up of 14 amino acids. The CDR3 bases are TGTGCCAGCTCATCGACTAGCGGGAAAGAGACCCAGTACTTC. Protein sequence: CASSSTSGKETQYF.

The V call is TRBV28, the J call TRBJ1-5; D is perhaps TRBD1 (5 bases). Deletions cut 2 bases from V and 0 bases from J, with 8 bases between. Germline loops: CDR1 MDHEN, CDR2 SYDVKM. The CDR3 contains 15 residues. In nucleotides, the CDR3 is TGTGCCAGCAGTTTAACAGGTGATAGCAATCAGCCCCAGCATTTT. Its protein product is CASSLTGDSNQPQHF.

This clonotype was found many times. The V and J genes are TRBV3-1 and TRBJ2-1; D is possibly TRBD1 (5 bases). The V end was cut by 2 bases, the J end by 10 bases, with 12 bases between. Per the germline V gene, CDR1 is LGHDT and CDR2 is YNNKEL (reference sequence). The CDR3 covers 13 residues. The CDR3 loop reads CASSQSGSREQFF. CDR3 sequence (DNA): TGTGCCAGCAGCCAATCAGGGTCTAGAGAGCAGTTCTTC.

Only a few counts were recorded for this clonotype. The chain has TRBV7-9 and TRBJ1-1; D remains ambiguous. The V gene's germline CDR1 is SEHNR and CDR2 FQNEAQ (reference sequence). This CDR3 has 16 amino acids. V dropped 5 bases and J dropped 0 bases, with 16 bases sitting between them. The CDR3 bases are TGTGCCAGCAGCCCCTGGATTGATAAACTGAACACTGAAGCTTTCTTT. This translates into CASSPWIDKLNTEAFF.

J is TRBJ2-3 and V is TRBV10-3; D possibly corresponds to TRBD2 (5 bases). Germline V lookup: CDR1 ENHRY, CDR2 SYGVKD. With 4 bases removed from V and 3 bases from J, the gap between germline ends came to 14 bases. CDR3 length equals 15 residues. The CDR3 loop reads CAISVAAGGTDTQYF. The CDR3, as DNA: TGTGCCATCAGTGTAGCTGCGGGTGGGACAGATACGCAGTATTTT.

The chain combines TRBV20-1 with TRBJ2-7; D might be TRBD2 (6 bases). V was clipped by 6 bases and J by 9 bases, with 12 bases between them. The germline V gene has CDR1 DFQATT and CDR2 SNEGSKA (reference sequence). The CDR3 has 10 residues. The CDR3 region has the DNA TGCAGTGCAGGGACTCCCGTGCAGTACTTC. As protein: CSAGTPVQYF.

The J gene is TRBJ1-6, the V gene TRBV6-1; D not certain. The CDR3 loop spans 14 amino acids. Trimming removed 3 bases at V and 7 bases at J, with 10 bases between. CDR1 is MNHNS, CDR2 SASEGT, per germline. The CDR3 loop is CASSETGPNSPLHF. In DNA, the CDR3 is TGTGCCAGCAGTGAGACCGGACCGAATTCACCCCTCCACTTT.

This clonotype turned up a few times. V usage is TRBV4-1 and J usage is TRBJ1-1, with D uncertain. Germline V gene data show CDR1 as MGHRA and CDR2 as YSYEKL. This CDR3 is built from 13 residues. V lost 4 bases, J lost 0 bases, and 6 bases lay in between. For the CDR3, the DNA is TGCGCCAGCAGCCGCCCAATGAACACTGAAGCTTTCTTT. It specifies CASSRPMNTEAFF.

The V gene is TRBV6-1, the J gene TRBJ2-1; 7 nucleotides agree with TRBD2. The CDR3 consists of 19 residues. With V trimmed by 10 bases and J by 0 bases, 21 bases remained unmatched. Germline CDR1 and CDR2: MNHNS and SASEGT. The CDR3 coding sequence is TGTGCCACCCCGAGAGCGGCGGGGGTAGATACAAGCTCCTACAATGAGCAGTTCTTC. This translates into CATPRAAGVDTSSYNEQFF.

V is TRBV12-5 and J is TRBJ1-3; D is possibly TRBD1 (5 bases). With 7 bases removed from V and 5 bases from J, the gap between germline ends came to 21 bases. CDR1 is LGHNT, CDR2 FRNRAP, per germline. This CDR3 spans 16 amino acids. This CDR3 is CASAPGLLEGRNTIYF. DNA for the CDR3: TGTGCTAGTGCTCCAGGTCTGCTGGAGGGGCGAAACACCATATATTTT.

The gene calls are TRBV2 and TRBJ1-5; a possible D gene is TRBD1 (6 bases). V lost 7 bases, J lost 0 bases, and 16 bases lay in between. The CDR3 has 16 residues. The V gene's germline CDR1 is SNHLY and CDR2 FYNNEI. As DNA, the CDR3 is TGTGCCAGCAAGGCCCAGGGGCGCGATAGCAATCAGCCCCAGCATTTT. It is translated as CASKAQGRDSNQPQHF.

The chain has TRBV12-3 or TRBV12-4 and TRBJ1-1; tentatively, D is TRBD1 (6 bases). The V gene lost 2 bases and the J gene lost 5 bases, with 15 bases spanning the gap. The CDR3 is made up of 15 amino acids. CDR3 region: CASSLQGLPMTEAFF. CDR3 bases: TGTGCCAGCAGTTTACAGGGGTTGCCCATGACTGAAGCTTTCTTT.

This clonotype appeared many times. The V call is TRBV7-6, the J call TRBJ2-1, with 7 nucleotides matching TRBD2. V lost 5 bases to trimming and J lost 9 bases; unmatched junction nucleotides: 13. Germline V lookup: CDR1 SGHVS, CDR2 FNYEAQ. The CDR3 consists of 15 residues. The CDR3 here is CASSRGEGLVSEQFF. DNA of the CDR3: TGTGCCAGCAGCCGGGGGGAGGGTCTAGTAAGTGAGCAGTTCTTC.

This clonotype was seen only a few times. The chain employs TRBV7-6 and TRBJ1-1; D is possibly TRBD1 (5 bases). The CDR3 runs 15 residues. The germline gives CDR1 SGHVS, CDR2 FNYEAQ. V was cut by 4 bases and J by 4 bases, with 16 bases left in between. This chain's CDR3 is CASSSRQRGTTEAFF. The CDR3 DNA sequence: TGTGCCAGCAGCTCTCGCCAGAGAGGGACCACTGAAGCTTTCTTT. Full variable domain (rest looked up from reference TRBV7-6 and TRBJ1-1): GAGVSQSPRYKVTKRGQDVALRCDPISGHVSLYWYRQALGQGPEFLTYFNYEAQQDKSGLPNDRFSAERPEGSISTLTIQRTEQRDSAMYRCASSSRQRGTTEAFFGQGTRLTVV.

Here the CDR3 reads CASSPGGRTEAFF. CDR3 nucleotide sequence: TGTGCCAGCAGCCCAGGGGGGCGTACTGAAGCTTTCTTT. The rearrangement joins TRBV7-9 to TRBJ1-1, with TRBD1 identical over 7 bases. The CDR3 loop spans 13 amino acids. Germline CDR1 reads SEHNR; CDR2 reads FQNEAQ (reference sequence). V lost 5 bases and J lost 5; bases outside the gene matches: 5.

The CDR3 reads CATSSRQGSNTGELFF. Written as DNA, the CDR3 is TGTGCCACCAGCAGTAGACAGGGGTCGAACACCGGGGAGCTGTTTTTT. The chain carries TRBV15 and TRBJ2-2; 8 bases agree with TRBD1. The CDR3 has 16 amino acids. V trimming: 3 bases; J trimming: 0 bases; junction bases outside the gene matches: 3. Germline CDR1 reads LNHNV; CDR2 reads YYDKDF (reference sequence).

This clonotype was counted between two and nine times. The chain couples TRBV7-6 to TRBJ2-3; possibly TRBD1 or TRBD2 for D (5 bases each). The CDR3 totals 16 residues. Trimming removed 3 bases at V and 6 bases at J, with 19 bases between. Germline V gene data show CDR1 as SGHVS and CDR2 as FNYEAQ. CDR3 sequence reads: CASSFPGTNPTDTQYF. For the CDR3, the DNA is TGTGCCAGCAGCTTTCCCGGGACGAATCCCACCGATACGCAGTATTTT.

The CDR3 sequence: CASRYSTEAFF. In DNA, the CDR3 is TGTGCCAGCAGATACAGCACTGAAGCTTTCTTT. V is TRBV2 and J is TRBJ1-1; D gene uncertain. This CDR3 is built from 11 residues. CDR1 is SNHLY and CDR2 is FYNNEI in the germline V gene. The germline V and J ends were trimmed by 6 bases and 4 bases, with 6 bases remaining between them.